This entry describes one T cell receptor (beta chain). The antigen is unknown. Profiling that covered TCR beta VDJ and CDR3 relied on genomic DNA as its template. MiXCR, applied by TCRdb to the reads, yields one record per CDR3 protein. The table records 110,000 or so distinct CDR3 sequences, around 50% of them present only once. The data stem from a study of CD8+CD57+ T cells in acquired aplastic anemia. Study summary: Sorting CD4+ and CD8+ cells gave DNA averaging about 2.9 ug. On average, healthy donors gave 9.5 million to 14 million reads for CD4+ cells. Notes on the study in general: In CD8+ cells, Simpson's diversity showed no significant difference between patients and controls. Patients and controls had in common approximately 29 CD8+ CDR3 sequences.

Trimming took 5 bases from V and 6 from J; bases not matched to a gene: 5. The CDR3 is made up of 14 amino acids. Germline V gene lookup returns CDR1 LNHDA and CDR2 SQIVND (reference sequence). The rearrangement links TRBV19 to TRBJ1-2, with 11 bases aligning to TRBD1. The specimen sequenced was sorted CD4+, CD8+, or CD8+CD57+ T cells (not recorded which) from PBMCs. This clonotype was sampled from a human donor in good health, serving as a control. The CDR3 DNA reads TGTGCCAGTAGTGGACAGGGGGCGTTCAATGGCTACACCTTC. Amino acids: CASSGQGAFNGYTF.